Listed below are T cell receptor beta chains from one sample, sequenced in a study of blood T cell repertoires in COVID-19. Here immunoSEQ multiplex PCR was the method, and the copy in TCRdb shows in-frame clones only, minus some. The top ten hold 15% to 20% of the sample, which has a few hundred thousand clones, 84% seen once. The sample consisted of peripheral blood. These TCRs come from a woman of 80 years or more with active or convalescent COVID-19. Both conserved end residues are part of each CDR3. D genes are given only for firm matches. Clone sizes are given selectively: once, few, many, or a class where the clone is expanded.

V gene: TRBV18; clone size: once; D gene: TRBD1; J gene: TRBJ1-5; CDR3 DNA: TGTGCCAGCTCACCAGAGGCAGGGGGCCAACCCCAGCATTTT; CDR3 protein: CASSPEAGGQPQHF
V gene: TRBV15; clone size: NA; D gene: NA; J gene: TRBJ2-7; CDR3 DNA: TGTGCCACCAGCAGAGATCTTGTTAGCGTACACGAGCAGTACTTC; CDR3 protein: CATSRDLVSVHEQYF
V gene: TRBV6-6; clone size: NA; D gene: NA; J gene: TRBJ1-1; CDR3 DNA: TGTGCCAGCATCCTATATATGAACACTGAAGCTTTCTTT; CDR3 protein: CASILYMNTEAFF
V gene: TRBV5-6; clone size: NA; D gene: NA; J gene: TRBJ2-5; CDR3 DNA: TGTGCCAGCAGCTTGGGGCCGGGACTCCAAGAGACCCAGTACTTC; CDR3 protein: CASSLGPGLQETQYF
V gene: TRBV5-1; clone size: NA; D gene: NA; J gene: TRBJ1-2; CDR3 DNA: TGCGCCAGCAGCTTGGACTATTTACCCAACTATGGCTACACCTTC; CDR3 protein: CASSLDYLPNYGYTF
V gene: TRBV10-3; clone size: NA; D gene: TRBD1; J gene: TRBJ1-2; CDR3 DNA: TGTGCCACAGGGACAGCGGGCGGCTACACCTTC; CDR3 protein: CATGTAGGYTF
V gene: TRBV7-3; clone size: NA; D gene: NA; J gene: TRBJ2-5; CDR3 DNA: TGTGCCAGCAGCTTTTCCGTCGGAGAGACCCAGTACTTC; CDR3 protein: CASSFSVGETQYF
V gene: TRBV7-8; clone size: NA; D gene: NA; J gene: TRBJ1-1; CDR3 DNA: TGTGCCAGCAGCTTATCTTTATCCCGGGGGACTAACACTGAAGCTTTCTTT; CDR3 protein: CASSLSLSRGTNTEAFF
V gene: TRBV5-1; clone size: NA; D gene: NA; J gene: TRBJ2-6; CDR3 DNA: TGCGCCAGCAGCTTGTCTTCTGGGGCCAACGTCCTGACTTTC; CDR3 protein: CASSLSSGANVLTF
V gene: TRBV19; clone size: NA; D gene: TRBD1; J gene: TRBJ2-7; CDR3 DNA: TGTGCCAGTAGTGCAGACAGGGAGCCTTTCTACGAGCAGTACTTC; CDR3 protein: CASSADREPFYEQYF
V gene: TRBV5-1; clone size: NA; D gene: TRBD2; J gene: TRBJ2-7; CDR3 DNA: TGCGCCAGCAGCGACGGGACTAGCGGGGGAACCTACGAGCAGTACTTC; CDR3 protein: CASSDGTSGGTYEQYF
V gene: TRBV7-2; clone size: NA; D gene: TRBD2; J gene: TRBJ2-7; CDR3 DNA: TGTGCCAGCAGCTTAATTGATCGTGGGCCTAGCGGGAGGCCTTACGAGCAGTACTTC; CDR3 protein: CASSLIDRGPSGRPYEQYF
V gene: TRBV6-2/TRBV6-3; clone size: NA; D gene: TRBD1; J gene: TRBJ1-6; CDR3 DNA: TGTGCCAGCAGTTGGGACAGGGGGCGCGCACCCCTCCACTTT; CDR3 protein: CASSWDRGRAPLHF
V gene: TRBV30; clone size: once; D gene: NA; J gene: TRBJ1-6; CDR3 DNA: TGTGCCTTCTCTGACCGGGATTCACCCCTCCACTTT; CDR3 protein: CAFSDRDSPLHF
V gene: TRBV27; clone size: NA; D gene: NA; J gene: TRBJ2-3; CDR3 DNA: TGTGCCAGCAGTTTATTATCCGGGGGACTCACAGATACGCAGTATTTT; CDR3 protein: CASSLLSGGLTDTQYF
V gene: TRBV3-1/TRBV3-2; clone size: NA; D gene: NA; J gene: TRBJ1-1; CDR3 DNA: TGTGCCAGCAGTCCATCAGGTGGAGGTACTGAAGCTTTCTTT; CDR3 protein: CASSPSGGGTEAFF
V gene: TRBV6-5; clone size: NA; D gene: TRBD1; J gene: TRBJ2-1; CDR3 DNA: TGTGCCATTGGGACAGGACGGAATGAGCAGTTCTTC; CDR3 protein: CAIGTGRNEQFF
V gene: TRBV12-3/TRBV12-4; clone size: NA; D gene: NA; J gene: TRBJ1-4; CDR3 DNA: TGTGCCAGCAGTTTGACAATTTCTGAAAAACTGTTTTTT; CDR3 protein: CASSLTISEKLFF
V gene: TRBV12-5; clone size: NA; D gene: NA; J gene: TRBJ1-1; CDR3 DNA: TGTGCTAGTGGTTTGGTCGACAGTAAAGGGACTGAAGCTTTCTTT; CDR3 protein: CASGLVDSKGTEAFF
V gene: TRBV20-1; clone size: NA; D gene: NA; J gene: TRBJ2-7; CDR3 DNA: TGCAGTGCTAGTCGGCGGATGAACTACGAGCAGTACTTC; CDR3 protein: CSASRRMNYEQYF
V gene: TRBV5-5; clone size: NA; D gene: TRBD2; J gene: TRBJ2-3; CDR3 DNA: TGTGCCAGCAGCCCGGGACTAGCGGGGGGGGATACGCAGTATTTT; CDR3 protein: CASSPGLAGGDTQYF
V gene: TRBV19; clone size: NA; D gene: NA; J gene: TRBJ2-5; CDR3 DNA: TGTGCCAGTAGTTCAGGGGAGACCCAGTACTTC; CDR3 protein: CASSSGETQYF
V gene: TRBV4-2; clone size: NA; D gene: TRBD2; J gene: TRBJ2-3; CDR3 DNA: TGTGCCAGCAGCCATCCTTGGACTAGCGGGTTCTCTAGCACAGATACGCAGTATTTT; CDR3 protein: CASSHPWTSGFSSTDTQYF
V gene: TRBV5-4; clone size: NA; D gene: NA; J gene: TRBJ2-3; CDR3 DNA: TGTGCCAGCGGAACTTCTAGACCCACAGATACGCAGTATTTT; CDR3 protein: CASGTSRPTDTQYF
V gene: TRBV5-4; clone size: NA; D gene: TRBD1; J gene: TRBJ1-1; CDR3 DNA: TGTGCCAGCAGCCGAGGACAGGGATGGACTGAAGCTTTCTTT; CDR3 protein: CASSRGQGWTEAFF
V gene: TRBV5-4; clone size: NA; D gene: NA; J gene: TRBJ1-1; CDR3 DNA: TGTGCCAGCAGCCCCCCTCGAGGGAACACTGAAGCTTTCTTT; CDR3 protein: CASSPPRGNTEAFF
V gene: TRBV28; clone size: NA; D gene: NA; J gene: TRBJ1-2; CDR3 DNA: TGTGCCAGCAGTAGAGACAGTGCTAACTATGGCTACACCTTC; CDR3 protein: CASSRDSANYGYTF
V gene: TRBV28; clone size: NA; D gene: TRBD1; J gene: TRBJ1-2; CDR3 DNA: TGTGCCAGCAGTCCAGGGACAGGGAATTTCTATGGCTACACCTTC; CDR3 protein: CASSPGTGNFYGYTF
V gene: TRBV4-1; clone size: NA; D gene: NA; J gene: TRBJ1-2; CDR3 DNA: TGCGCCAGCAGCCAAGGTGGGACACCTACTAACTATGGCTACACCTTC; CDR3 protein: CASSQGGTPTNYGYTF
V gene: TRBV27; clone size: NA; D gene: NA; J gene: TRBJ2-1; CDR3 DNA: TGTGCCAGCCGCCCAGGCCCAGATCACAATGAGCAGTTCTTC; CDR3 protein: CASRPGPDHNEQFF
V gene: TRBV29-1; clone size: NA; D gene: TRBD1; J gene: TRBJ1-2; CDR3 DNA: TGCAGCGTCCCAACAGGGGGTGGCTATGGCTACACCTTC; CDR3 protein: CSVPTGGGYGYTF
V gene: TRBV7-6; clone size: NA; D gene: NA; J gene: TRBJ2-1; CDR3 DNA: TGTGCCAGCAGCTTAGACCGCAGCGCAGGGGACAATGAGCAGTTCTTC; CDR3 protein: CASSLDRSAGDNEQFF
V gene: TRBV7-8; clone size: NA; D gene: TRBD2; J gene: TRBJ2-5; CDR3 DNA: TGTGCCAGCAGCGAGGGCTTGCGGGGGGGCAGGGAGACCCAGTACTTC; CDR3 protein: CASSEGLRGGRETQYF
V gene: TRBV7-2; clone size: NA; D gene: TRBD2; J gene: TRBJ2-5; CDR3 DNA: TGTGCCAGCAGCTTATCGACTAGCGGGGGGGGAGAGACCCAGTACTTC; CDR3 protein: CASSLSTSGGGETQYF
V gene: TRBV23-1; clone size: NA; D gene: NA; J gene: TRBJ2-7; CDR3 DNA: TGCGCCAGCAGTCAATTCCGGTTTTCCGAGCAGTACTTC; CDR3 protein: CASSQFRFSEQYF
V gene: TRBV27; clone size: few; D gene: NA; J gene: TRBJ2-1; CDR3 DNA: TGTGCCAGCAGTACCGTTGGGCCGTCCTACAATGAGCAGTTCTTC; CDR3 protein: CASSTVGPSYNEQFF
V gene: TRBV6-5; clone size: NA; D gene: TRBD1; J gene: TRBJ2-7; CDR3 DNA: TGTGCCAGCAACCTACCGGGACAGGTAACCTACGAGCAGTACTTC; CDR3 protein: CASNLPGQVTYEQYF
V gene: TRBV5-6; clone size: NA; D gene: TRBD1; J gene: TRBJ1-6; CDR3 DNA: TGTGCCAGCAGCTTCCCCGGAGGGGGCGCCGGTAATTCACCCCTCCACTTT; CDR3 protein: CASSFPGGGAGNSPLHF
V gene: TRBV4-3; clone size: once; D gene: TRBD2; J gene: TRBJ2-2; CDR3 DNA: TGCGCCAGCAGCCGACGCCAGGGACTAGCGGGAGGAGGGGGCACCGGGGAGCTGTTTTTT; CDR3 protein: CASSRRQGLAGGGGTGELFF
V gene: TRBV6-2/TRBV6-3; clone size: NA; D gene: NA; J gene: TRBJ2-1; CDR3 DNA: TGTGCCAGCAGTTACTCGACCGGGGAGCAGTTCTTC; CDR3 protein: CASSYSTGEQFF
V gene: TRBV5-4; clone size: NA; D gene: NA; J gene: TRBJ1-2; CDR3 DNA: TGTGCCAGCAGCTTCGGGCAAGGGGACTATGGCTACACCTTC; CDR3 protein: CASSFGQGDYGYTF